The clone carrying this T cell receptor beta chain has more than one count but fewer than ten. Its antigen remains unidentified. Isolated RNA was reverse transcribed in full, so expressed TCRB transcripts were sequenced. Measured with immunoSEQ multiplex PCR; TCRdb has only the in-frame clones, and not every one. The sample shows under 150,000 clones, 6.9% of them seen only once. These data originate in a study of beta chain features in type 1 diabetes. Study-wide points: The cDNA sequencing approach could over-represent high-TCR-expressing cells. Within each of all four CD4+ subsets, Type 1 diabetes patients had TCRB CDR3s that were moderately but significantly shorter.

What was sequenced was central memory CD4+ T cells from blood. The receptor comes from a woman aged 30 to 39 in good health.

CDR3 bases: TGTGCCAGCTTTAACGGACAGGGGTTCGCTGAAGCTTTCTTT. This gives the protein CASFNGQGFAEAFF. The chain uses TRBV2 and TRBJ1-1; 9 positions match TRBD1. This CDR3 region has 14 residues. The germline V gene has CDR1 SNHLY and CDR2 FYNNEI. V shed 8 bases, J shed 6 bases, and the junction held 10 bases outside the gene matches.